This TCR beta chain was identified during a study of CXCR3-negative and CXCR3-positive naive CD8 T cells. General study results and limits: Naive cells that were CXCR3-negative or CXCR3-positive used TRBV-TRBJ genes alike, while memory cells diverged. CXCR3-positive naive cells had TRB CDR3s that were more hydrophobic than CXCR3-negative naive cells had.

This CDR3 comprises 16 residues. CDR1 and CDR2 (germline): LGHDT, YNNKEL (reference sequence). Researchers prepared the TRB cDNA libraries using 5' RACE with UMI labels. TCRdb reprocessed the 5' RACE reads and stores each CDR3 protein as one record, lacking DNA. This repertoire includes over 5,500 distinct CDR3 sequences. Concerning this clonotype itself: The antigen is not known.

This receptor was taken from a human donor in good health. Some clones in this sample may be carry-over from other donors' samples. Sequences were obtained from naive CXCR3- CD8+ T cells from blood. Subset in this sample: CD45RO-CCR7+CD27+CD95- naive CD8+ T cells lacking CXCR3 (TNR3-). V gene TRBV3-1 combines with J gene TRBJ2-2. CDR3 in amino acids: CASSQDSWQYTGELFF.